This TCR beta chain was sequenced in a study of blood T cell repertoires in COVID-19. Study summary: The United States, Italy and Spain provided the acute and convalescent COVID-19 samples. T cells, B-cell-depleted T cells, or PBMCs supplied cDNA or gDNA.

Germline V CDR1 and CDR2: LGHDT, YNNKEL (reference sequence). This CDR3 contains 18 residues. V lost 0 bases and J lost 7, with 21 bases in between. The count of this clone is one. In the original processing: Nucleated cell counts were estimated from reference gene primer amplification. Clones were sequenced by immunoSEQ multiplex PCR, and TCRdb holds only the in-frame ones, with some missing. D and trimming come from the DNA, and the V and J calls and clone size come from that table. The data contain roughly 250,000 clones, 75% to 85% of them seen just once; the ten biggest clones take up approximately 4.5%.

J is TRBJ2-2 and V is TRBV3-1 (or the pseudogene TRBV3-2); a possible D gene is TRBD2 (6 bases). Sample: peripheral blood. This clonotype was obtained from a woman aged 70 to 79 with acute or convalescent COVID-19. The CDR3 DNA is TGTGCCAGCAGCCAAGAAAGATCACGCGCTAGCGCAGGCGGGGAGCTGTTTTTT. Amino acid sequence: CASSQERSRASAGGELFF.